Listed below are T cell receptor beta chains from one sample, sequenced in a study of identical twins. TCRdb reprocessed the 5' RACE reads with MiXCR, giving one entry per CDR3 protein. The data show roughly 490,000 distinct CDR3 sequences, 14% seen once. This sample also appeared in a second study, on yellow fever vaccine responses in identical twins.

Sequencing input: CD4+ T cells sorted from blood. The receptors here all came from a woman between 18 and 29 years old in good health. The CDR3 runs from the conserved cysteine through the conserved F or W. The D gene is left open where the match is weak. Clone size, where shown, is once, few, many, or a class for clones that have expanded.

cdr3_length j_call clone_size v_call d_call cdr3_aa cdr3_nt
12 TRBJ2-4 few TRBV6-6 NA CASRLHENIQYF TGTGCCAGCAGGCTTCATGAAAACATTCAGTACTTC
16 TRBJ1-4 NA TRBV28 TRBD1 CASSSPRTGFSEKLFF TGTGCCAGCAGTTCTCCACGGACAGGGTTTAGCGAAAAACTGTTTTTT
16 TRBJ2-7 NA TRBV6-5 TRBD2 CASSYTRAGVGYEQYF TGTGCCAGCAGTTACACCCGAGCGGGAGTCGGCTACGAGCAGTACTTC
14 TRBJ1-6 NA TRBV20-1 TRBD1 CSASPGTVNSPLHF TGCAGTGCTAGCCCCGGGACAGTTAATTCACCCCTCCACTTT
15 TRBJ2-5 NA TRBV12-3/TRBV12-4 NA CASTPGEAGKETQYF TGTGCCAGCACCCCGGGAGAAGCGGGTAAAGAGACCCAGTACTTC
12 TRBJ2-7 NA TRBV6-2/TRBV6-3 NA CASNGASYEQYF TGTGCCAGCAACGGAGCCTCCTACGAGCAGTACTTC
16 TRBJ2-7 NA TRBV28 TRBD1 CASSPRGTGIMLKQYF TGTGCCAGCAGCCCACGAGGGACAGGGATCATGTTAAAGCAGTACTTC
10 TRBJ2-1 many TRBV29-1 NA CSVDSAFQFF TGCAGCGTTGATTCGGCGTTTCAGTTCTTC
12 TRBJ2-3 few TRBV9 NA CASSAREDTQYF TGTGCCAGCAGCGCCCGCGAAGATACGCAGTATTTT
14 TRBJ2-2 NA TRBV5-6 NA CASRLSGSAGELFF TGTGCCAGCAGATTATCCGGGAGCGCCGGGGAGCTGTTTTTT
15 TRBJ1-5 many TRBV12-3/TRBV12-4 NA CASRTGWEGNQPQHF TGTGCCAGCAGGACAGGATGGGAAGGCAATCAGCCCCAGCATTTT
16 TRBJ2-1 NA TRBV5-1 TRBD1 CASSLEPGQGYNEQFF TGCGCCAGCAGCTTGGAGCCGGGACAGGGGTACAATGAGCAGTTCTTC
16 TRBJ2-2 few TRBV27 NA CASSLGVGAKGGELFF TGTGCCAGCAGTTTAGGGGTTGGGGCCAAGGGCGGGGAGCTGTTTTTT
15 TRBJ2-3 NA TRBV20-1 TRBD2 CSASSTSGRTDTQYF TGCAGTGCTTCCTCGACTAGCGGTCGCACAGATACGCAGTATTTT
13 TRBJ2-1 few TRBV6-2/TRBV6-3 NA CASSITVYNEQFF TGTGCCAGCAGCATCACAGTCTACAATGAGCAGTTCTTC
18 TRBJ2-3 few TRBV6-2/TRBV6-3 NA CASSQYAALISRTDTQYF TGTGCCAGCAGTCAATACGCAGCCCTAATTTCGAGAACAGATACGCAGTATTTT
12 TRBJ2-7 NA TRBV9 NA CASSVVGGEQYF TGTGCCAGCAGCGTAGTGGGTGGGGAGCAGTACTTC
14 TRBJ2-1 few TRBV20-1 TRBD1 CSARVDRDFYEQFF TGCAGTGCTAGAGTGGACAGGGACTTCTATGAGCAGTTCTTC
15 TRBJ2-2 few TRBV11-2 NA CASSLAGTYTGELFF TGTGCCAGCAGCTTAGCCGGGACCTACACCGGGGAGCTGTTTTTT
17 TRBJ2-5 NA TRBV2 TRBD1 CASSGGTGRQNQETQYF TGTGCCAGCAGTGGAGGGACAGGGAGACAGAACCAAGAGACCCAGTACTTC
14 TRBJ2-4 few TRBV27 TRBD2 CASRGRASSLAQYF TGTGCCAGCAGAGGGAGGGCCAGTTCCCTGGCTCAGTACTTC
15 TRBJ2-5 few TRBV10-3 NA CAIVEWEVPKETQYF TGTGCCATCGTCGAGTGGGAGGTTCCCAAAGAGACCCAGTACTTC
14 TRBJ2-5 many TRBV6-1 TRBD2 CASRLLASQETQYF TGTGCCAGCAGACTACTAGCGAGCCAAGAGACCCAGTACTTC
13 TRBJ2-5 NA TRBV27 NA CASSQLAWETQYF TGTGCCAGCAGTCAGCTAGCGTGGGAGACCCAGTACTTC
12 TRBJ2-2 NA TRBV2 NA CASGRLTGELFF TGTGCCAGCGGCCGACTGACCGGGGAGCTGTTTTTT
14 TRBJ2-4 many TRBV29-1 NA CSVEDTVAKNIQYF TGCAGCGTTGAAGACACGGTAGCCAAAAACATTCAGTACTTC
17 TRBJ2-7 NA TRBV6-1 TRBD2 CASRTTSGSSTGYEQYF TGTGCCAGCAGAACGACTAGCGGGAGTTCCACCGGCTACGAGCAGTACTTC
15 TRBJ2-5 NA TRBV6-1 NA CASTPFGGRLRTQYF TGTGCCAGCACCCCTTTCGGGGGCCGCTTAAGGACCCAGTACTTC
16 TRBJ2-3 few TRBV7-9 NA CASSSQRAEPADTQYF TGTGCCAGCAGCTCACAGAGGGCCGAACCGGCAGATACGCAGTATTTT
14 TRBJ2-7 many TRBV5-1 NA CASSLLGIISEQYF TGCGCCAGCAGCTTGTTAGGGATCATCTCCGAGCAGTACTTC
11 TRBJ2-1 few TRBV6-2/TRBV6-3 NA CASRLLMEQFF TGTGCCAGCCGATTGCTGATGGAGCAGTTCTTC
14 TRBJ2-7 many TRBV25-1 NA CASRGVGGSYEQYF TGTGCCAGCCGAGGGGTAGGGGGATCCTACGAGCAGTACTTC
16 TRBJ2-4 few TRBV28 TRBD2 CASSSPGSGRKNIQYF TGTGCCAGCAGTTCCCCGGGTAGCGGGAGGAAAAACATTCAGTACTTC
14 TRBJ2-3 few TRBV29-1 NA CSAAGLRVRDTQYF TGCAGCGCCGCGGGACTCCGCGTTCGGGATACGCAGTATTTT
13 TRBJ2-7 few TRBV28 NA CASSPPISYEQYF TGTGCCAGCAGCCCACCCATTTCCTACGAGCAGTACTTC
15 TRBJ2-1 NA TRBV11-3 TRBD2 CASSFSGGLNNEQFF TGTGCCAGCAGCTTTAGCGGGGGGTTAAACAATGAGCAGTTCTTC
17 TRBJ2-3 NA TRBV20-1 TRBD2 CSVTSPGTSGRADTQYF TGCAGTGTGACCTCTCCGGGGACTAGCGGGAGGGCAGATACGCAGTATTTT
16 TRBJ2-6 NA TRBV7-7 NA CASRAVRGPGANVLTF TGTGCTTCCAGAGCCGTGCGGGGACCTGGGGCCAACGTCCTGACTTTC
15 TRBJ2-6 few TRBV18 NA CASSPRVRGANVLTF TGTGCCAGCTCACCACGCGTGCGTGGGGCCAACGTCCTGACTTTC
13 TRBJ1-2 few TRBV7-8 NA CASSLAGPTGYTF TGTGCCAGCAGCTTAGCGGGGCCGACTGGCTACACCTTC
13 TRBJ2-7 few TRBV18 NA CASSPELGIGQYF TGTGCCAGCTCACCGGAATTAGGGATCGGGCAGTACTTC
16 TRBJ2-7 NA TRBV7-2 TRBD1 CASSGNSGTGRNEQYF TGTGCCAGCAGCGGCAACTCCGGGACAGGGAGGAACGAGCAGTACTTC
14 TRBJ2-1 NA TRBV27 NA CASKREVSYNEQFF TGTGCCAGCAAACGGGAAGTAAGCTACAATGAGCAGTTCTTC
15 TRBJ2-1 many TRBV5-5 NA CASSLDSLSYNEQFF TGTGCCAGCAGCTTAGACAGTCTCTCCTACAATGAGCAGTTCTTC
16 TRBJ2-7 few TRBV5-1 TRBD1 CASSAGSGQGSYEQYF TGCGCCAGCAGCGCTGGCTCCGGACAGGGGAGCTACGAGCAGTACTTC
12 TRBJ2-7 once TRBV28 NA CASCTRDYEQYF TGTGCCAGCTGCACCAGGGACTACGAGCAGTACTTC
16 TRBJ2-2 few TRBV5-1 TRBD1 CASSLAATGYTGELFF TGCGCCAGCAGCTTGGCCGCGACAGGGTACACCGGGGAGCTGTTTTTT
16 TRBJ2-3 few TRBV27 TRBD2 CASSSPTSGSTDTQYF TGTGCCAGCAGTTCTCCGACTAGCGGGAGCACAGATACGCAGTATTTT
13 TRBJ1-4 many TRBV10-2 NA CASSKGVNEKLFF TGCGCCAGCAGTAAGGGGGTGAATGAAAAACTGTTTTTT
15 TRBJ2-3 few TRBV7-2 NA CASSTSGVFADTQYF TGTGCCAGCAGCACCAGCGGAGTTTTTGCAGATACGCAGTATTTT
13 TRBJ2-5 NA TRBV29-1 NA CSVGVVRGETQYF TGCAGCGTTGGGGTTGTCAGGGGAGAGACCCAGTACTTC
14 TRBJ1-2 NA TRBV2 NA CASSEAEGVYGYTF TGTGCCAGCAGTGAAGCTGAGGGAGTCTATGGCTACACCTTC
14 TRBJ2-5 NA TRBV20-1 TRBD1 CSARPVTGGETQYF TGCAGTGCTAGACCCGTGACAGGGGGAGAGACCCAGTACTTC
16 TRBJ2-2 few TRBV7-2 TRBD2 CASSLVSGTGAGELFF TGTGCCAGCAGCTTGGTTAGCGGGACCGGCGCCGGGGAGCTGTTTTTT
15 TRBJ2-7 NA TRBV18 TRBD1 CASSGTGGNGYEQYF TGTGCCAGCTCGGGGACAGGGGGGAACGGCTACGAGCAGTACTTC
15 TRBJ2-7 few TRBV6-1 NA CASSNLARSGDEQYF TGTGCCAGCAGCAACCTAGCGCGCTCGGGGGACGAGCAGTACTTC
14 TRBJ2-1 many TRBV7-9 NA CASSLSTIYNEQFF TGTGCCAGCAGCCTTTCCACTATTTACAATGAGCAGTTCTTC
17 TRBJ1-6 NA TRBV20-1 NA CCARDLGPSSYNSPLHF TGCTGTGCTAGAGATCTAGGACCTAGCTCCTATAATTCACCCCTCCACTTT